This T cell receptor (beta chain) stems from a study of T cell responses to AZD1222 COVID-19 vaccine. Study conclusions and caveats: Baseline serostatus was positive in only 5 to 7 AZD1222 recipients. Distributed over spike, vaccine-associated CD4 TCRs predominated at 160-218 and 743-854. Possibly, clonal diversity was underestimated; donors were largely white British and included more females.

Produced via immunoSEQ multiplex PCR; TCRdb's table is partial and in-frame only. The sample records some 200,000 clones, around 89% being singletons. For this clone: Antigen: not known.

The junction had 6 bases not matched to a gene; V was cut back by 5 bases and J by 7 bases. The CDR3 consists of 14 residues. CDR1 is LNHDA, CDR2 SQIVND, per germline (reference sequence). The sequence derives from an adult in good health. The input for sequencing was peripheral blood, taken on day 0 of AZD1222 vaccination. The rearrangement uses TRBV19 and TRBJ1-4; 8 nucleotides align to TRBD1. This CDR3 reads CASSSGGIGEKLFF. The CDR3 DNA sequence: TGTGCCAGTAGTTCAGGGGGCATTGGTGAAAAACTGTTTTTT. Complete variable domain (other parts from reference TRBV19 and TRBJ1-4): DGGITQSPKYLFRKEGQNVTLSCEQNLNHDAMYWYRQDPGQGLRLIYYSQIVNDFQKGDIAEGYSVSREKKESFPLTVTSAQKNPTAFYLCASSSGGIGEKLFFGSGTQLSVL.